Sequencing of this T cell receptor (beta chain) was carried out in a study of T cell repertoires in cytomegalovirus infection. Study-level background: Shared public TCR beta signatures pointed to both CMV infection and a matching HLA type.

The CDR3 contains 12 residues. V was trimmed by 6 bases and J by 8 bases, leaving 13 bases between them. From germline, CDR1 is ENHRY and CDR2 SYGVKD. TCRdb used MiXCR to reprocess the reads, holding one entry per CDR3 protein. Of 200,000 to 300,000 distinct CDR3 sequences listed, roughly 12% are singletons. Study-wide results and caveats: Ex vivo responses were dominated by HLA-C-restricted CMV-specific TCR beta clonotypes. Cumulated frequencies of public TCR beta families served to identify carriers of CMV plus the relevant HLA.

This clonotype turned up a few times. Its target is unknown. The TCR comes from a human donor in good health (CMV status not recorded). Some clones in this sample may be carry-over from other donors' samples. This rearrangement joins TRBV10-3 to TRBJ1-2, with D tentatively TRBD1 (6 bases). The sample consisted of PBMCs. The DNA for the CDR3 is TGTGCCATCAGCGAGGGGGTCGGAGGCTACACCTTC. Its translation: CAISEGVGGYTF.